Presented here are 6 T cell receptor beta chains from one specimen sequenced in a study of OX40 agonist ivuxolimab in advanced cancers. Profiled with immunoSEQ multiplex PCR; TCRdb holds only in-frame clones, not every one. The repertoire consists of under 200,000 clones, with 94% occurring once and the leading ten covering about 0.31%. The sequencing here drew on CD4+ or CD8+ T cells sorted from blood, taken in a trial of the OX40 agonist ivuxolimab. These receptors all come from an adult with an advanced solid tumor such as melanoma, head and neck, liver or kidney cancer.

This CDR3 reads CASSFTGSGNTIYF. The DNA for the CDR3 is TGTGCCAGTAGCTTTACAGGGAGTGGAAACACCATATATTTT. The chain joins TRBV19 to TRBJ1-3, with a weak D call TRBD1 (6 bases). Germline V gene sequence: CDR1 LNHDA, CDR2 SQIVND (reference sequence). V lost 6 bases and J lost 3, with 12 bases in between. The CDR3 loop spans 14 amino acids. Full variable domain (missing parts from reference TRBV19 and TRBJ1-3): DGGITQSPKYLFRKEGQNVTLSCEQNLNHDAMYWYRQDPGQGLRLIYYSQIVNDFQKGDIAEGYSVSREKKESFPLTVTSAQKNPTAFYLCASSFTGSGNTIYFGEGSWLTVV.

The genes are TRBV27 and TRBJ1-2; TRBD1 matches 7 bases. This CDR3 comprises 14 residues. The germline CDR1 and CDR2 sequences are MNHEY and SMNVEV (reference sequence). With 1 base clipped from V and 2 bases from J, the junction kept 1 base outside the gene matches. CDR3 nucleotide sequence: TGTGCCAGCAGTTTATTGGGACAGAACTATGGCTACACCTTC. Amino acids: CASSLLGQNYGYTF.

The chain is built from TRBV14 and TRBJ1-2; 10 bases line up with TRBD1. The V and J ends lost 3 bases and 5 bases, in that order; junction bases with no gene match: 6. Germline CDR1 reads SGHDN; CDR2 reads FVKESK. The CDR3 totals 15 residues. CDR3 residues: CASSQTGQGVYGYTF. The CDR3 nucleotides are TGTGCCAGCAGCCAGACCGGACAGGGGGTTTATGGCTACACCTTC. Full variable domain (remainder filled in from reference TRBV14 and TRBJ1-2): EAGVTQFPSHSVIEKGQTVTLRCDPISGHDNLYWYRRVMGKEIKFLLHFVKESKQDESGMPNNRFLAERTGGTYSTLKVQPAELEDSGVYFCASSQTGQGVYGYTFGSGTRLTVV.

The chain uses TRBV25-1 and TRBJ2-3, with 9 positions matching TRBD1. The CDR3 loop spans 16 amino acids. CDR1 MGHDK and CDR2 SYGVNS come from the germline V gene. V was pared by 1 base and J by 2 bases, with 4 bases of the junction left unmatched. The CDR3 reads CASSEFTGGVTDTQYF. For the CDR3, the DNA is TGTGCCAGCAGTGAATTTACAGGGGGCGTCACAGATACGCAGTATTTT.

The V and J genes are TRBV18 and TRBJ1-4, with D maybe TRBD1 (5 bases). Per germline, CDR1 KGHSH and CDR2 LQKENI. Trimming cost V 3 bases and J 6 bases, with 11 bases left between them. The CDR3 covers 14 residues. CDR3 amino acids: CASSPIGDHEKLFF. The CDR3 nucleotides read TGTGCCAGCTCACCTATAGGGGATCATGAAAAACTGTTTTTT.

This chain connects TRBV7-2 to TRBJ1-2, with TRBD1 as a possible D gene (6 bases). V was trimmed by 5 bases and J by 6 bases, leaving 19 bases between them. There are 15 residues in the CDR3. The germline V gene has CDR1 SGHTA and CDR2 FQGNSA. CDR3 protein: CASSPPLTGADGYTF. The CDR3 nucleotides are TGTGCCAGCAGCCCCCCACTGACGGGGGCGGATGGCTACACCTTC.